The clone carrying this TCR beta chain was counted many times. Its specificity is not known. The data stem from a study of glioma-infiltrating T cells. Study-wide points: Gliomas, especially low-grade, showed above-expected tissue-blood divergence; non-neoplastic patients showed below. Very few CDR3 sequences were shared between tissue and blood.

The iRepertoire nested amplicon-rescue multiplex PCR amplified TCR alpha and beta CDR3s from RNA. Input was 100-400 ng of tissue mRNA or PBMC total RNA. MiXCR, applied by TCRdb to the multiplex PCR reads, yields one record per CDR3 protein. The sample lists over 90,000 distinct CDR3 sequences; under 30% were seen once. The germline CDR1 and CDR2 sequences are MGHRA and YSYEKL. Losses at the gene ends were 0 bases for V and 2 bases for J; bases not matched to a gene: 7. The CDR3 consists of 19 residues. V is TRBV4-1 and J is TRBJ2-3; TRBD2 matches 14 bases. The sequenced material came from glioma tissue, nonneoplastic brain tissue, or PBMCs (not recorded which). This clonotype was sampled from a human donor with low-grade glioma or glioblastoma, undergoing nonglioma brain surgery, or in good health (not recorded which). Here the CDR3 reads CASSQDGLAGGYDTDTQYF. The DNA for the CDR3 is TGCGCCAGCAGCCAAGATGGACTAGCGGGGGGTTACGACACAGATACGCAGTATTTT.